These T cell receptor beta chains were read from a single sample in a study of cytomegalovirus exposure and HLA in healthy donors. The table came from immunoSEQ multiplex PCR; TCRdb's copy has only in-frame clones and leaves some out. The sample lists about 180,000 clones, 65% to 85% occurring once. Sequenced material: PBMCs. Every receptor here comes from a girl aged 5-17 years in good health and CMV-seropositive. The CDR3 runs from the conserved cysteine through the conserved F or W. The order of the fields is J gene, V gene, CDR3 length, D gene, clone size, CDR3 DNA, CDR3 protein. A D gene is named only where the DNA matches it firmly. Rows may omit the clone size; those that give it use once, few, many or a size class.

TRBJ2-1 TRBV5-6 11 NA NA TGTGCCAGCAGCTACAACAATGAGCAGTTCTTC CASSYNNEQFF
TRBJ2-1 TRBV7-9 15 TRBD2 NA TGTGCCAGCAGCTTAGTGGGTAGCGGGAGGAATGAGCAGTTCTTC CASSLVGSGRNEQFF
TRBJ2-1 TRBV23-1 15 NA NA TGCGCCAGCAGTCAAAAACCAGGCGATTACAATGAGCAGTTCTTC CASSQKPGDYNEQFF
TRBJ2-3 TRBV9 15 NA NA TGTGCCAGCAGCGTAGAAATTTCTGGCACAGATACGCAGTATTTT CASSVEISGTDTQYF
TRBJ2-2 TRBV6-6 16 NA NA TGTGCCAGCAGTTCAGGACTTAGTGCGAACACCGGGGAGCTGTTTTTT CASSSGLSANTGELFF
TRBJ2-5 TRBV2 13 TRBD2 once TGTGCCAGCAGTGGGGACTACCTGGAGACCCAGTACTTC CASSGDYLETQYF
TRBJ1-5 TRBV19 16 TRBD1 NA TGTGCCAGTAGTTCCCTCCTGGGACAGGTCAATCAGCCCCAGCATTTT CASSSLLGQVNQPQHF
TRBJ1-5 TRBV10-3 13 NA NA TGTGCCATCAGTGGGGGGCCTCCGGAGCCCCAGCATTTT CAISGGPPEPQHF
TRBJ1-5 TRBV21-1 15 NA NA TGTGCCAGCAGACCGGAAGGACAGAACAATCAGCCCCAGCATTTT CASRPEGQNNQPQHF
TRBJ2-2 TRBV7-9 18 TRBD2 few TGTGCCAGCAGACCCAGGACTAGCGGGAGGCTGAACACCGGGGAGCTGTTTTTT CASRPRTSGRLNTGELFF
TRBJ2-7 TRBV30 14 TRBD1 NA TGTGCCTGGAGGGAAAACAGGGGGTTGGGCGAGCAGTACTTC CAWRENRGLGEQYF
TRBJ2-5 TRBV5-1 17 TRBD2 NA TGCGCCAGCAGCTCCGTATCGGGCCGCGGGAGCCAAGAGACCCAGTACTTC CASSSVSGRGSQETQYF
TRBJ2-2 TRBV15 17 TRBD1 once TGTGCCACCAGCAGAGATTTCCAGGGGGCGAACACCGGGGAGCTGTTTTTT CATSRDFQGANTGELFF
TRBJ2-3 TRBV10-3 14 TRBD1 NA TGTGCCATCACCAGGGACAGCCTTACAGATACGCAGTATTTT CAITRDSLTDTQYF
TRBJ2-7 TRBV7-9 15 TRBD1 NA TGTGCCAGCAGTCTCATCCAGGGGGCTGGGTACGAGCAGTACTTC CASSLIQGAGYEQYF
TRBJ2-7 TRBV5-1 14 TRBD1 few TGCGCCAGCAGCTTTACGGGACAGTCCTACGAGCAGTACTTC CASSFTGQSYEQYF
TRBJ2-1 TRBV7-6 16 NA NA TGTGCCAGCAGCCCTCTAGCGGGACAGGCGAACAATGAGCAGTTCTTC CASSPLAGQANNEQFF
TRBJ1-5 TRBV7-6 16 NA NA TGTGCCAGCAGCTCAACAGGGCCGCCAGGCAATCAGCCCCAGCATTTT CASSSTGPPGNQPQHF
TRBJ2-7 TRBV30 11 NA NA TGTGCCTGGAGTGCCGCCTACGAGCAGTACTTC CAWSAAYEQYF
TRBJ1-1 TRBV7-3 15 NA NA TGTGCCAGCAGCCCAAGGGGGGGGGCGAACACTGAAGCTTTCTTT CASSPRGGANTEAFF
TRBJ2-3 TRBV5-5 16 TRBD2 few TGTGCCAGCAGCTTGACGCTAGCGGGAGTGGAGGGTACGCAGTATTTT CASSLTLAGVEGTQYF
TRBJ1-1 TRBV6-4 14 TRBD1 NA TGTGCCAGCAGAAGACAGGGGGCGAACACTGAAGCTTTCTTT CASRRQGANTEAFF
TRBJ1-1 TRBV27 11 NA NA TGTGCCAGCAGTTTAGGGGCCGAAGCTTTCTTT CASSLGAEAFF
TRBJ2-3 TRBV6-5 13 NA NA TGTGCCAGCAGCAGGGGTACAGCAGATACGCAGTATTTT CASSRGTADTQYF
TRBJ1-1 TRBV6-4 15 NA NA TGTGCCAGCAGTGAAGGACTCCTTAGAGACACTGAAGCTTTCTTT CASSEGLLRDTEAFF
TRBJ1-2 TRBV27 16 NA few TGTGCCAGCACCCCCTTAGGAGGGTCCGGGGCCTATGGCTACACCTTC CASTPLGGSGAYGYTF
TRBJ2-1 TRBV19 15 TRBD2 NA TGTGCCAGTAATGGCGGGAGGGCCGCTTTCAATGAGCAGTTCTTC CASNGGRAAFNEQFF